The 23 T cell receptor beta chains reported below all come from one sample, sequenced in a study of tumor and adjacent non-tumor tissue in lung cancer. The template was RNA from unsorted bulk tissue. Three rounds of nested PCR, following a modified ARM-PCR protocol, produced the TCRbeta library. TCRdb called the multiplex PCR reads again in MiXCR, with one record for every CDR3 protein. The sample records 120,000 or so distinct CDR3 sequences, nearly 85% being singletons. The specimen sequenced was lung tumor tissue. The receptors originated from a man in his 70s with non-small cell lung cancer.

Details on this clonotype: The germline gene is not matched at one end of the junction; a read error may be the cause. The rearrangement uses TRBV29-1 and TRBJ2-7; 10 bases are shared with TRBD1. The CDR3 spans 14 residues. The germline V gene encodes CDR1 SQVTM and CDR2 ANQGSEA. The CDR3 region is CSVEDWPTGGEQYF. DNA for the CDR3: TGCAGCGTTGAAGATTGGCCGACAGGGGGCGAGCAGTACTTT.

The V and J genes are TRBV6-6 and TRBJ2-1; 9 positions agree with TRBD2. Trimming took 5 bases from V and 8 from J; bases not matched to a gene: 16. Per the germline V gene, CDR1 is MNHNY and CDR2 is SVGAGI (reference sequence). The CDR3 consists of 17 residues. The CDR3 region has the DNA TGTGCCAGCAGTAACCCGGGACTAGCTGGAGGCGTAGATGAGCAGTTCTTC. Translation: CASSNPGLAGGVDEQFF.

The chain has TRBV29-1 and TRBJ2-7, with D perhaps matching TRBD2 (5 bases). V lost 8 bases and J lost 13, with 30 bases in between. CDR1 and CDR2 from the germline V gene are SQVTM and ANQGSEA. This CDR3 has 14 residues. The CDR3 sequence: CSLSGMAGGGVHYF. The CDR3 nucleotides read TGCAGCCTCAGCGGAATGGCCGGCGGTGGGGTGCACTACTTC.

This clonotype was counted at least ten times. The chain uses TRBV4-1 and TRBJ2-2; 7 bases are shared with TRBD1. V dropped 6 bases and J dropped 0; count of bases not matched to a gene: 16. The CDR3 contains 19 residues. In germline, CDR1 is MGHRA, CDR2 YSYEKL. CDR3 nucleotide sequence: TGCGCCAGCAGGCCAAGCGGAATAAGGGGGCATTCGAACACCGGGGAGCTGTTTTTT. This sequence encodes CASRPSGIRGHSNTGELFF.

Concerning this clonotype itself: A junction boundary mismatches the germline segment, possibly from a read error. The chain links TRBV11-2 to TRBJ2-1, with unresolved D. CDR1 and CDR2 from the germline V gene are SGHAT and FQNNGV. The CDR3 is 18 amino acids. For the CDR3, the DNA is TGTGCCGGCAGCCTACATGTACGGGTCTGGGCCTCCTACAATGAGCATTTCTTC. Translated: CAGSLHVRVWASYNEHFF.

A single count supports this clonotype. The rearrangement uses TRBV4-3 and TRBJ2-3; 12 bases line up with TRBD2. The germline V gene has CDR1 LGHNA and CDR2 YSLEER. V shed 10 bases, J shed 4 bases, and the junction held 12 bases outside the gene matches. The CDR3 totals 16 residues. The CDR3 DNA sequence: TGCGCCAATAGCCGTAGACTAGCGGGAGTGGCAGATACGCAGTATTTT. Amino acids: CANSRRLAGVADTQYF.

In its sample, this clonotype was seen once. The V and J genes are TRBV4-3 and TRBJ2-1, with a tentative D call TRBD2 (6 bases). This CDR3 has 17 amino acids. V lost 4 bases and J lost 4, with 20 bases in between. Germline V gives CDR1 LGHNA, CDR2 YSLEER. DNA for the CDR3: TGCGCCAGCAGCCCAGATCCAGCGGGTGCTGAATACAATGAGCAGTTCTTC. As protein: CASSPDPAGAEYNEQFF.

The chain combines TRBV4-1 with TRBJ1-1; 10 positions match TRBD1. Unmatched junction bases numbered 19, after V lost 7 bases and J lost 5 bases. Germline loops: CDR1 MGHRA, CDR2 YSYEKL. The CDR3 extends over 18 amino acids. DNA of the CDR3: TGCGCCAGCAACCATGACGGTGCCGACAGGGGGCAATATACTGAAGCTTTCTTT. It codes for CASNHDGADRGQYTEAFF.

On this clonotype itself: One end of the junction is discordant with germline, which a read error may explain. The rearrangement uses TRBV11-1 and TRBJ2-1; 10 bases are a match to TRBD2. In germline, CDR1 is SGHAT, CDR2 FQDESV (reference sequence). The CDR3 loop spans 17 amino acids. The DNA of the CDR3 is TGTGCCAGCAGCTTCACCTTTAGCGGGAGGTTCGTCAATGGGCAGTTCTTC. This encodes CASSFTFSGRFVNGQFF. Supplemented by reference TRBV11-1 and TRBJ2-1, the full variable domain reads EAEVAQSPRYKITEKSQAVAFWCDPISGHATLYWYRQILGQGPELLVQFQDESVVDDSQLPKDRFSAERLKGVDSTLKIQPAELGDSAMYLCASSFTFSGRFVNGQFFGPGTRLTVL.

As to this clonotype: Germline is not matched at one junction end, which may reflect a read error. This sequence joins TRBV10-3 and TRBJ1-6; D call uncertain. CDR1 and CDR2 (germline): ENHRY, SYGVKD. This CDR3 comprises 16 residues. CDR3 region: CATGIGRASYNAPLHF. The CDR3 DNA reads TGTGCCACCGGGATAGGGCGAGCGTCCTATAATGCACCCCTCCACTTT.

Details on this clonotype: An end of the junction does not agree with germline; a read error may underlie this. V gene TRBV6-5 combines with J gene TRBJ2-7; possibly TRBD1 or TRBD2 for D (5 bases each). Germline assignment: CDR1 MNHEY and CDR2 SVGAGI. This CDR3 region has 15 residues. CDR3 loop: CASSYLGVPTTEQCF. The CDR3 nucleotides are TGTGCCAGCAGTTACCTGGGGGTGCCCACCACCGAGCAGTGCTTC.

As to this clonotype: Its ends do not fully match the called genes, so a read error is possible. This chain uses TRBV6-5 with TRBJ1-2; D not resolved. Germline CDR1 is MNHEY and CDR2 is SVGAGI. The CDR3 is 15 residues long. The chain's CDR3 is CASSYRGGHNYGYAF. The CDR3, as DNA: TGTGCCAGCAGTTACCGGGGTGGTCACAACTATGGCTACGCCTTC.

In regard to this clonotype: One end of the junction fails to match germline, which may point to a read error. CDR3 sequence reads: CTSSPALNRGPYEHYF. The DNA for the CDR3 is TGTACCAGCAGTCCCGCGCTTAACAGGGGGCCCTACGAGCATTACTTC. The rearrangement links TRBV6-2 or TRBV6-3 to TRBJ2-7; TRBD1 agrees at 9 bases. The CDR3 is 16 residues long. Germline V lookup: CDR1 MNHEY, CDR2 SVGEGT.

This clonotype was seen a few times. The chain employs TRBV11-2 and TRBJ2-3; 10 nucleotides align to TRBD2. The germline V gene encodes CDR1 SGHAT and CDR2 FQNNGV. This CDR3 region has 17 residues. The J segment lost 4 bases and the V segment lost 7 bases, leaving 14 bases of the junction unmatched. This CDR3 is CASTDQVSSGSSDTQYF. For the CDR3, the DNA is TGTGCCAGCACCGACCAGGTTTCTAGCGGGAGCTCAGATACGCAGTATTTT.

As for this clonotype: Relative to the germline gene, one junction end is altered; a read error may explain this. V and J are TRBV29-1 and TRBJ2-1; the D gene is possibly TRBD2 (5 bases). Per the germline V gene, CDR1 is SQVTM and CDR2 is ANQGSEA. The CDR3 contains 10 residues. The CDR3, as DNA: TGCAGCGTCGGGTTCAATGAGCGGCTTTTC. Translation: CSVGFNERLF.

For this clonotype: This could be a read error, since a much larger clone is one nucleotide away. In DNA form, the CDR3 reads TGCAGTGCTCCTCATCAGGTCTCGAATTCACCCCTCCACTTT. Translating gives CSAPHQVSNSPLHF. This rearrangement joins TRBV20-1 to TRBJ1-6; D unclear. V lost 5 bases, J lost 7 bases, and 15 bases lay in between. CDR3 length: 14 residues. Germline CDR1 reads DFQATT; CDR2 reads SNEGSKA (reference sequence).

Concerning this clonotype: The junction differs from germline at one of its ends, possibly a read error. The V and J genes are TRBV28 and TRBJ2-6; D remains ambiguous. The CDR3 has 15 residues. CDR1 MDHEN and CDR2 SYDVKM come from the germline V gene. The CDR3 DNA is TGTGCTAGCAGTGAGTCCTACTCTGGGGCCAACGTCCTGACTTTC. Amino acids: CASSESYSGANVLTF.

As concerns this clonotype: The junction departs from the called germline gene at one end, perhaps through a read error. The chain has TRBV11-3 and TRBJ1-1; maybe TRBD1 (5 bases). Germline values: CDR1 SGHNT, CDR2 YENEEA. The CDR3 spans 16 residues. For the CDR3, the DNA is TGTACCAGGAGCTTATTAAGCATCAGGGTGAACACTGAAGCTTTCTTT. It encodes CTRSLLSIRVNTEAFF. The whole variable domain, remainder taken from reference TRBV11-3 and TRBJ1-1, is EAGVVQSPRYKIIEKKQPVAFWCNPISGHNTLYWYLQNLGQGPELLIRYENEEAVDDSQLPKDRFSAERLKGVDSTLKIQPAELGDSAVYLCTRSLLSIRVNTEAFFGQGTRLTVV.

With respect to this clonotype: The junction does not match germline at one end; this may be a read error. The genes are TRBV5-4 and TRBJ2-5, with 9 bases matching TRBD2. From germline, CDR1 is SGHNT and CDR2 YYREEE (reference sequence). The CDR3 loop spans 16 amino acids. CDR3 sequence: CASSLGSGGVWDTQYF. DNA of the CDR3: TGTGCCAGTAGCTTGGGTAGCGGGGGTGTGTGGGACACCCAGTACTTC.

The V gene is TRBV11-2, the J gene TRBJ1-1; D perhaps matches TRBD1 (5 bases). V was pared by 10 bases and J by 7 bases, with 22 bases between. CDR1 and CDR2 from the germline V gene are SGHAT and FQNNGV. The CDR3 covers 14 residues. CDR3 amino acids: CANRTIGQGREAFF. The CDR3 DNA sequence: TGTGCCAACAGGACCATAGGACAAGGCCGTGAAGCTTTCTTT.

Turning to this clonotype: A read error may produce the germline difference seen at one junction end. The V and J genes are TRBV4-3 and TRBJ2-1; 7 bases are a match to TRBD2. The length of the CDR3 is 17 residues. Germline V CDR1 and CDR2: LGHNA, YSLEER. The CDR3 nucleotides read TGCGCCAGCAGCCAAGACCCGGCGGGAGCTGTATACAATGAACAGTTCTTC. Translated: CASSQDPAGAVYNEQFF.

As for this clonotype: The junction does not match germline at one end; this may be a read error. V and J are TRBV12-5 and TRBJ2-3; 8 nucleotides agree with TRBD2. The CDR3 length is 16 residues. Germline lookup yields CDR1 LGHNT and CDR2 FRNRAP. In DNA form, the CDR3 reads TGTACTAGTGGTTTGAGTCCAGCGGGAGACACAGATACGCAGTATTTT. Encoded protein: CTSGLSPAGDTDTQYF.

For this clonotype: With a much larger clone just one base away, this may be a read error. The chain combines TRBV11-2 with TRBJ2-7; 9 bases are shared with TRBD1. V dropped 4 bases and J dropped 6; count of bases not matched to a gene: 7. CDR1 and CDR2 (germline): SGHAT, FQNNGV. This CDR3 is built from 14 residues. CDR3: CASSSQGAWGEQYF. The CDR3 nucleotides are TGTGCCAGCAGCTCACAGGGGGCGTGGGGCGAGCAGTACTTC.